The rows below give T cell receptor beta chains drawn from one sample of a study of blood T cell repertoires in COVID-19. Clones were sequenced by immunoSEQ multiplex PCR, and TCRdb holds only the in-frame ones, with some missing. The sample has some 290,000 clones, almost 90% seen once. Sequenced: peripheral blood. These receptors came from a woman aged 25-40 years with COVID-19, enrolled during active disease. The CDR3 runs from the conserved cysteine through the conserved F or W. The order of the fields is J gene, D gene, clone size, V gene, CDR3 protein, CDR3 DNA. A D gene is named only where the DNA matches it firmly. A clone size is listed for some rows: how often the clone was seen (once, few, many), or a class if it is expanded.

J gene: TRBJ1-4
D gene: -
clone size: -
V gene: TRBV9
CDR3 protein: CASSFRDIVSEKLFF
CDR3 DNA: TGTGCCAGCAGCTTCCGGGACATTGTGAGTGAAAAACTGTTTTTT

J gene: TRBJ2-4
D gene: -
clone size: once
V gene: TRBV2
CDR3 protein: CASSYDTGPSYF
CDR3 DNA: TGTGCCAGCAGTTACGATACAGGGCCCTCGTACTTC

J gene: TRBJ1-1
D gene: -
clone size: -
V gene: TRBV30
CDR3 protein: CAWTGQTNTEAFF
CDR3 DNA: TGTGCCTGGACCGGACAGACAAACACTGAAGCTTTCTTT

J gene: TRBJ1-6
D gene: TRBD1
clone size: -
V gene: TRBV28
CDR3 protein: CASSHGQGDNSPLHF
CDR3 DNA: TGTGCCAGCAGTCATGGACAGGGGGATAATTCACCCCTCCACTTT

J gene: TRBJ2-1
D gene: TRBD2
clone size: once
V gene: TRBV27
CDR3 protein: CASSFETSANEQFF
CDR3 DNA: TGTGCCAGCAGTTTCGAGACTAGCGCGAATGAGCAGTTCTTC

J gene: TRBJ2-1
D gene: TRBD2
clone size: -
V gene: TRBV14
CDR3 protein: CASSQAASGSYNEQFF
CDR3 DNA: TGTGCCAGCAGCCAAGCCGCTAGCGGGAGTTACAATGAGCAGTTCTTC

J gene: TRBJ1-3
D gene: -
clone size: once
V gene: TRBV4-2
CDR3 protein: CASSQEGAGISGNTIYF
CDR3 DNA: TGTGCCAGCAGCCAAGAAGGGGCAGGGATCTCTGGAAACACCATATATTTT

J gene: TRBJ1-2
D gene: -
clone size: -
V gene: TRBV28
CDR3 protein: CASSFRGGYTF
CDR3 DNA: TGTGCCAGCAGTTTCAGGGGTGGCTACACCTTC

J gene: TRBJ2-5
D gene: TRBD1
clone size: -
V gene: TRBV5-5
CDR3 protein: CASSFRTGFRETQYF
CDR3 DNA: TGTGCCAGCAGCTTTCGGACAGGGTTCCGAGAGACCCAGTACTTC

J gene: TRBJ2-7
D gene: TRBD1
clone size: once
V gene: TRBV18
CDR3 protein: CASSRGQDHEQYF
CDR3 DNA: TGTGCCAGCTCACGGGGACAGGACCACGAGCAGTACTTC

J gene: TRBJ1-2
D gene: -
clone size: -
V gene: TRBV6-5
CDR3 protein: CASSYSENYGYTF
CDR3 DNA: TGTGCCAGCAGTTACTCGGAGAACTATGGCTACACCTTC

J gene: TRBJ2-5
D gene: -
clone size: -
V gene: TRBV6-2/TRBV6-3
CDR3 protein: CASSYSRTVQETQYF
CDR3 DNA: TGTGCCAGCAGTTACTCTCGGACAGTTCAAGAGACCCAGTACTTC

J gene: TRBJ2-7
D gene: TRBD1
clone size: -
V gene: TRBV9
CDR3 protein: CASSVEVTGSSYEQYF
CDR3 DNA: TGTGCCAGCAGCGTAGAAGTGACAGGGTCTTCCTACGAGCAGTACTTC